A single sample gave rise to the 14 T cell receptor beta chains below, sequenced in a study of glioma-infiltrating T cells. The iRepertoire nested amplicon-rescue multiplex PCR amplified TCR alpha and beta CDR3s from RNA. TCRdb independently ran MiXCR on the multiplex PCR reads; one entry per CDR3 protein. The sample shows tens of thousands of distinct CDR3 sequences, 20% to 25% of them seen only once. What was sequenced was glioma tissue, nonneoplastic brain tissue, or PBMCs (not recorded which). The source is a human donor with low-grade glioma or glioblastoma, undergoing nonglioma brain surgery, or in good health (not recorded which).

This clonotype was picked up many times. The chain joins TRBV20-1 to TRBJ2-1; a weak D match, TRBD2 (5 bases). Trimming took off 6 bases at V and 3 bases at J, with 18 bases between the two ends. CDR1 is DFQATT, CDR2 SNEGSKA, per germline (reference sequence). CDR3 length equals 15 residues. The CDR3, as DNA: TGCAGTGCCGGTAACGGGGTAGTTGTCTACAATGAGCAGTTCTTC. Amino acid sequence: CSAGNGVVVYNEQFF.

The chain uses TRBV18 and TRBJ1-6; D not resolved. In germline, CDR1 is KGHSH, CDR2 LQKENI. This CDR3 has 15 amino acids. Trimming took 0 bases from V and 7 from J, leaving 10 bases between them. In DNA form, the CDR3 reads TGTGCCAGCTCACCACCGGAGGGAGGCAATTCACCCCTCCACTTT. Its protein is CASSPPEGGNSPLHF.

The V call is TRBV5-1, the J call TRBJ2-7; D assignment may be TRBD1 or TRBD2 (5 bases each). The ends were cut back, 2 bases at V and 2 bases at J, with 11 bases in the middle. There are 14 residues in the CDR3. CDR1 and CDR2 (germline): SGHRS, YFSETQ. CDR3 DNA sequence: TGCGCCAGCAGCTTTGCTGGGACGGCCTACGAGCAGTACTTC. Translating it yields CASSFAGTAYEQYF.

This clonotype was picked up many times. V and J are TRBV3-1 and TRBJ1-5; D is ambiguous. The CDR3 contains 17 residues. V gave up 1 base and J gave up 7 bases, with 20 bases separating them. CDR1 and CDR2 (germline): LGHDT, YNNKEL (reference sequence). The CDR3 DNA reads as TGTGCCAGCAGCCAAGGGCCTAGCGGGAGGGCTTACCAGCCCCAGCATTTT. Translated: CASSQGPSGRAYQPQHF.

In regard to this clonotype: One base away lies a much larger clone, so this may be a sequencing read error. This CDR3 reads CATQQSGRRGHTF. In nucleotides, the CDR3 is TGTGCCACCCAGCAGTCTGGACGGCGGGGCCACACCTTC. The V and J genes are TRBV2 and TRBJ1-2; a weak D match, TRBD1 (5 bases). V was clipped by 10 bases and J by 12 bases, with 24 bases between them. CDR1 is SNHLY, CDR2 FYNNEI, per germline. The CDR3 consists of 13 residues.

This clonotype came up many times. The V and J genes are TRBV6-1 and TRBJ1-5; the D is unclear. V gave up 2 bases and J gave up 0 bases, with 14 bases separating them. CDR1 is MNHNS and CDR2 is SASEGT in the germline V gene. This CDR3 has 17 amino acids. CDR3 loop: CASSETLAGFSNQPQHF. The DNA of the CDR3 is TGTGCCAGCAGTGAAACTTTGGCAGGTTTTAGCAATCAGCCCCAGCATTTT.

Notes on this clonotype: A much bigger clone sits one base away, suggesting this may be a read error. The V call is TRBV2, the J call TRBJ1-5, with 7 bases aligning to TRBD1. Germline V CDR1 and CDR2: SNHLY, FYNNEI. The CDR3 has 14 residues. Losses at the gene ends were 6 bases for V and 4 bases for J; bases not matched to a gene: 6. CDR3 sequence: CASRNRGMNQPQHF. CDR3 nucleotide sequence: TGTGCCAGCAGAAACAGGGGTATGAATCAGCCCCAGCATTTT.

The sample holds many counts of this clonotype. V usage is TRBV18 and J usage is TRBJ2-3, with D possibly TRBD1 on 6 matching bases. The V and J ends lost 3 bases and 3 bases respectively, with 13 bases between them. Germline V lookup: CDR1 KGHSH, CDR2 LQKENI. This CDR3 comprises 15 residues. CDR3 sequence: CASSPTAQGTDTQYF. The CDR3 DNA follows: TGTGCCAGCTCACCGACAGCTCAGGGGACAGATACGCAGTATTTT.

J is TRBJ2-5 and V is TRBV7-9, with 7 bases fitting TRBD1. V lost 4 bases to trimming and J lost 6 bases; unmatched junction nucleotides: 5. The CDR3 spans 13 residues. Germline CDR1 reads SEHNR; CDR2 reads FQNEAQ (reference sequence). The CDR3 coding sequence is TGTGCCAGCAGCTATGGACAGGCGAAGACCCAGTACTTC. Residues: CASSYGQAKTQYF.

Comment on this clonotype: A much larger clone lies a single base off, so this may be a read error. CDR3 DNA sequence: TGTGCCAGCAGACCGGGACAGCTCGATCAGCCCCAGCATTTT. It yields the protein CASRPGQLDQPQHF. The chain has TRBV12-3 or TRBV12-4 and TRBJ1-5, with 7 positions matching TRBD1. V lost 6 bases, J lost 5 bases, and 7 bases stayed unmatched. The CDR3 extends over 14 amino acids.

This clonotype has more than one count but fewer than ten. This rearrangement joins TRBV19 to TRBJ2-3, with 9 positions matching TRBD2. This CDR3 spans 13 amino acids. Germline values: CDR1 LNHDA, CDR2 SQIVND (reference sequence). J gave up 4 bases and V 7 bases, and 3 bases lay outside the gene matches. The CDR3, as DNA: TGTGCCAGTAAAGCGGGAGGATCAGATACGCAGTATTTT. The encoded protein is CASKAGGSDTQYF.

This clonotype was seen ten or more times. The chain has TRBV20-1 and TRBJ2-1, with 15 bases fitting TRBD2. The V and J ends lost 6 bases and 10 bases, in that order; junction bases with no gene match: 7. This CDR3 has 14 residues. Germline V CDR1 and CDR2: DFQATT, SNEGSKA (reference sequence). The CDR3 here is CSARPGLAGGEQFF. Written as DNA, the CDR3 is TGCAGTGCCCGTCCGGGACTAGCGGGAGGCGAGCAGTTCTTC.

V and J are TRBV5-4 and TRBJ2-3, with 7 bases matching TRBD2. Trimming removed 0 bases from V and 0 bases from J; junction bases left unmatched: 4. Germline lookup yields CDR1 SGHNT and CDR2 YYREEE (reference sequence). The CDR3 loop spans 16 amino acids. The CDR3 DNA reads TGTGCCAGCAGCTTGGGTGGTAGCGGGAGCACAGATACGCAGTATTTT. Translating gives CASSLGGSGSTDTQYF.

The chain has TRBV14 and TRBJ1-1; D uncertain. This CDR3 is 12 amino acids long. The germline V gene encodes CDR1 SGHDN and CDR2 FVKESK. The CDR3 DNA is TGTGGCAGTTCTTCCATGAACACTGAAGCTTTCTTT. Protein product: CGSSSMNTEAFF.